This is a list of T cell receptor beta chains from one sample in a study of cytomegalovirus exposure and HLA in healthy donors. Sequencing was performed with immunoSEQ multiplex PCR; in TCRdb, only in-frame clones are kept and a portion is missing. The table records around 98,000 clones, about 81% of them present only once. Sequencing used PBMCs. The receptor set was obtained from a man in his forties in good health and CMV-seronegative. CDR3s leave out the opening cysteine and the closing phenylalanine or tryptophan.

length: 14
V: TRBV7-6
J: TRBJ2-7
CDR3: ASSLGAQGSAYEQY

length: 12
V: TRBV30
J: TRBJ1-2
CDR3: AWSNPGTGSGYT

length: 10
V: TRBV5-1
J: TRBJ2-3
CDR3: ASSGGTDTQY

length: 11
V: TRBV18
J: TRBJ2-1
CDR3: ASSGLAGDEQF

length: 11
V: TRBV2
J: TRBJ2-7
CDR3: ASFRGKPYEQY

length: 13
V: TRBV6-5
J: TRBJ2-6
CDR3: ASSSGDSGANVLT

length: 12
V: TRBV7-9
J: TRBJ2-3
CDR3: ASSKTGFGDTQY

length: 12
V: TRBV5-6
J: TRBJ1-4
CDR3: ASSLYRGHEKLF

length: 11
V: TRBV10-3
J: TRBJ1-5
CDR3: AIGQGVNQPQH

length: 14
V: TRBV15
J: TRBJ1-5
CDR3: ATSKGQGAPIQPQH

length: 12
V: TRBV5-1
J: TRBJ1-2
CDR3: ASSLDRSGYGYT

length: 16
V: TRBV5-1
J: TRBJ1-6
CDR3: ASSTMGTQGAVQSPLH

length: 12
V: TRBV19
J: TRBJ2-3
CDR3: ASSMGGGADTQY

length: 13
V: TRBV9
J: TRBJ2-1
CDR3: ASSVIAGGYNEQF

length: 12
V: TRBV4-1
J: TRBJ1-1
CDR3: ASSPIITDTEAF

length: 14
V: TRBV7-9
J: TRBJ2-3
CDR3: ASSFGGDGDTDTQY

length: 9
V: TRBV20-1
J: TRBJ2-1
CDR3: SARAYNEQF

length: 11
V: TRBV29-1
J: TRBJ2-2
CDR3: SVVVGATGELF

length: 13
V: TRBV5-1
J: TRBJ2-3
CDR3: ASSPTALDTDTQY

length: 13
V: TRBV29-1
J: TRBJ2-3
CDR3: SVEVRRGGADTQY

length: 14
V: TRBV5-6
J: TRBJ2-7
CDR3: ASSLGGQGGDYEQY

length: 14
V: TRBV6-1
J: TRBJ2-7
CDR3: ASSEGTGGTTYEQY

length: 15
V: TRBV7-2
J: TRBJ2-7
CDR3: ASSLYRSSGRPYEQY

length: 13
V: TRBV2
J: TRBJ1-2
CDR3: ASRVDRVANYGYT

length: 11
V: TRBV10-3
J: TRBJ1-4
CDR3: AISESDSNVLF

length: 15
V: TRBV4-3
J: TRBJ1-6
CDR3: ASSYTARASYNSPLH

length: 13
V: TRBV5-5
J: TRBJ1-1
CDR3: ASSSRDRLNTEAF

length: 14
V: TRBV27
J: TRBJ2-2
CDR3: ASSETGTRNTGELF

length: 14
V: TRBV7-9
J: TRBJ1-4
CDR3: ASSAGQLLPNEKLF

length: 10
V: TRBV5-1
J: TRBJ2-7
CDR3: ASSLNHYEQY